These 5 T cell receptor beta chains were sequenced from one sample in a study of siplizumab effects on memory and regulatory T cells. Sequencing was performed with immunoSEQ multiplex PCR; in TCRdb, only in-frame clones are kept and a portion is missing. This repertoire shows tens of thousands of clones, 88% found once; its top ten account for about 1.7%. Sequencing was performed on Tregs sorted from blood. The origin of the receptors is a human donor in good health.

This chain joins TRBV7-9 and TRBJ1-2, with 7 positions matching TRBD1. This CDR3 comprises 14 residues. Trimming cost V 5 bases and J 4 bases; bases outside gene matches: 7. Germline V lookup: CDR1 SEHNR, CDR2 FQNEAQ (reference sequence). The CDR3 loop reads CASSVLGQSYGYTF. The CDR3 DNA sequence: TGTGCCAGCAGCGTACTGGGACAGAGCTATGGCTACACCTTC.

In DNA form, the CDR3 reads TGTGCCAGCAGCCAAGTGCCTGGTGAGCAGTTCTTC. Protein sequence: CASSQVPGEQFF. The rearrangement uses TRBV4-2 and TRBJ2-1; D not certain. The CDR3 extends over 12 amino acids. Trimming took 1 base from V and 9 from J, leaving 7 bases between them. Germline CDR1 and CDR2: LGHNA and YNFKEQ.

The CDR3 is CASSPGLDEKLFF. The CDR3 nucleotides read TGTGCCAGCTCACCGGGGTTAGATGAAAAACTGTTTTTT. This sequence joins TRBV18 and TRBJ1-4; no clear D gene. Between the trimmed V and J ends, which lost 3 bases and 6 bases, there was a span of 8 bases. CDR3 length: 13 amino acids. Looked up from germline, CDR1 is KGHSH and CDR2 is LQKENI.

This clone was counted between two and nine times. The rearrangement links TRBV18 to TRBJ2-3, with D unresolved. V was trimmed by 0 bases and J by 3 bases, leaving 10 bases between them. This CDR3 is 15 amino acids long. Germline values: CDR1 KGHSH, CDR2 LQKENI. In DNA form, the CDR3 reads TGTGCCAGCTCACCACCGACGGGTTTTACAGATACGCAGTATTTT. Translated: CASSPPTGFTDTQYF.

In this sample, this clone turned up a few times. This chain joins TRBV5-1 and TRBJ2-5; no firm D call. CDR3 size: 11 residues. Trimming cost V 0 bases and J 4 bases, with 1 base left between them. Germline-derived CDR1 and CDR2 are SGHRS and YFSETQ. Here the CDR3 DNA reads TGCGCCAGCAGCTTGGCAGAGACCCAGTACTTC. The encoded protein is CASSLAETQYF.